Following are 20 T cell receptor beta chains from one sample sequenced in a study of regulatory T cells in long-lasting Graves disease. Arm-PCR of CDR3 regions and iRepertoire HTBI primers were the basis on which TCR beta libraries were built. TCRdb fed the multiplex PCR reads into MiXCR, producing one record per CDR3 protein. Of approximately 290,000 distinct CDR3 sequences in the sample, approximately 20% were seen once. Regarding time point: persistent/refractory GD, antithyroid drugs over 5 years with positive TRAb. PBMC-derived RNA was used for the TCR library. The sample consisted of peripheral blood mononuclear cells (PBMCs), taken when the disease was refractory, from a patient treated with antithyroid drugs. These receptors were collected from a female donor with Graves disease.

This clonotype was counted many times. The chain is built from TRBV7-2 and TRBJ1-1; 7 nucleotides align to TRBD1. J was trimmed by 3 bases and V by 5 bases; bases with no gene match: 15. Germline CDR1 SGHTA, CDR2 FQGNSA. CDR3 size: 17 residues. DNA of the CDR3: TGTGCCAGCAGCCCTTTCCTGAAGGGGGCGCGGGACACTGAAGCTTTCTTT. Its protein is CASSPFLKGARDTEAFF.

The chain has TRBV11-1 and TRBJ1-5; 8 bases match TRBD1. Germline values: CDR1 SGHAT, CDR2 FQDESV (reference sequence). J was trimmed by 5 bases and V by 1 base; bases with no gene match: 10. The CDR3 runs 17 residues. For the CDR3, the DNA is TGTGCCAGCAGCTTAGTCTCAGGGGGCGCGGGCGATCAGCCCCAGCATTTT. The encoded protein is CASSLVSGGAGDQPQHF. The full variable domain, rest sourced from reference TRBV11-1 and TRBJ1-5, is EAEVAQSPRYKITEKSQAVAFWCDPISGHATLYWYRQILGQGPELLVQFQDESVVDDSQLPKDRFSAERLKGVDSTLKIQPAELGDSAMYLCASSLVSGGAGDQPQHFGDGTRLSIL.

There are many counts of this clonotype. The chain links TRBV20-1 to TRBJ1-4, with D possibly matching TRBD1 (6 bases). Per the germline V gene, CDR1 is DFQATT and CDR2 is SNEGSKA (reference sequence). V lost 6 bases, J lost 3 bases, and 17 bases lay in between. This CDR3 spans 15 amino acids. The CDR3 DNA sequence: TGCAGTGCAACAACAGGGAAAGTGTCTAATGAAAAACTGTTTTTT. Translation gives CSATTGKVSNEKLFF.

In its sample, this clonotype was seen a few times. The gene calls are TRBV20-1 and TRBJ2-7; TRBD2 is a possible D gene (6 bases). Germline CDR1 DFQATT, CDR2 SNEGSKA (reference sequence). The CDR3 covers 14 residues. Trimming left V 0 bases short and J 2 bases short, with 11 bases between. In nucleotides, the CDR3 is TGCAGTGCTAGAGATAGTAGCGGTACCTACGAGCAGTACTTC. This sequence encodes CSARDSSGTYEQYF.

This CDR3 is CSVEKTGGVEGYTF. DNA for the CDR3: TGCAGCGTTGAAAAGACAGGGGGCGTTGAGGGCTACACCTTC. The chain employs TRBV29-1 and TRBJ1-2; 10 nucleotides line up with TRBD1. Germline assignment: CDR1 SQVTM and CDR2 ANQGSEA. The CDR3 consists of 14 residues. V shed 2 bases and J 8 bases; nucleotides not matched to a gene: 8.

This chain links TRBV29-1 with TRBJ2-5; D is uncertain. Germline loops: CDR1 SQVTM, CDR2 ANQGSEA. Deletions cut 3 bases from V and 5 bases from J, with 7 bases between. CDR3 length equals 11 residues. The CDR3 bases are TGCAGCGTTGAGGCGTCGGAGACCCAGTACTTC. Amino acid sequence: CSVEASETQYF. The whole variable domain, remainder taken from reference TRBV29-1 and TRBJ2-5, is SAVISQKPSRDICQRGTSLTIQCQVDSQVTMMFWYRQQPGQSLTLIATANQGSEATYESGFVIDKFPISRPNLTFSTLTVSNMSPEDSSIYLCSVEASETQYFGPGTRLLVL.

The chain recombines TRBV3-1 with TRBJ2-7, with D hard to call. This CDR3 contains 14 residues. Germline V CDR1 and CDR2: LGHDT, YNNKEL (reference sequence). The V end lost 6 bases, the J end lost 2 bases, and 14 bases lay between the germline ends. CDR3 residues: CASRRSGPTYEQYF. Here the CDR3 DNA reads TGTGCCAGCAGGCGCTCTGGTCCTACCTACGAGCAGTACTTC.

This clonotype showed up many times. This chain joins TRBV3-1 and TRBJ1-2; 7 positions match TRBD1. CDR3 length equals 13 residues. Trimming took 4 bases from V and 4 from J; bases not matched to a gene: 3. CDR1 is LGHDT, CDR2 YNNKEL, per germline (reference sequence). The CDR3, as DNA: TGTGCCAGCAGCCCCCGGGACAGCTATGGCTACACCTTC. It codes for CASSPRDSYGYTF. Full variable domain (outside the CDR3, taken from reference TRBV3-1 and TRBJ1-2): DTAVSQTPKYLVTQMGNDKSIKCEQNLGHDTMYWYKQDSKKFLKIMFSYNNKELIINETVPNRFSPKSPDKAHLNLHINSLELGDSAVYFCASSPRDSYGYTFGSGTRLTVV.

The rearrangement joins TRBV7-9 to TRBJ1-1; D is possibly TRBD1 (6 bases). V was trimmed by 5 bases and J by 6 bases, leaving 25 bases between them. Germline values: CDR1 SEHNR, CDR2 FQNEAQ (reference sequence). The CDR3 sequence is 17 residues long. CDR3 sequence reads: CASSLRDIETGGAEAFF. The CDR3 bases are TGTGCCAGCAGCCTTCGGGACATTGAAACTGGCGGGGCTGAAGCTTTCTTT.

The table lists this clonotype with a few counts. The chain joins TRBV5-5 to TRBJ2-7; 10 nucleotides match TRBD2. This CDR3 spans 15 amino acids. Looked up from germline, CDR1 is SGHKS and CDR2 is YYEKEE (reference sequence). The trim removed 4 bases at V and 3 bases at J, leaving 7 bases unmatched. CDR3 protein: CASSMEREGYYEQYF. The CDR3 region has the DNA TGTGCCAGCAGCATGGAGCGGGAGGGATACTACGAGCAGTACTTC.

The chain combines TRBV6-1 with TRBJ2-1; a weak D match, TRBD1 (5 bases). Germline-derived CDR1 and CDR2 are MNHNS and SASEGT. Trimming took 6 bases from V and 9 from J, leaving 15 bases between them. This CDR3 has 13 amino acids. The CDR3 is CASRPPQGTEQFF. In DNA, the CDR3 is TGTGCCAGCAGGCCACCTCAGGGAACTGAGCAGTTCTTC.

This clonotype was counted once. The V gene is TRBV10-1, the J gene TRBJ2-7, with D possibly matching TRBD1 (6 bases). CDR1 WNHNN and CDR2 SYGVQD come from the germline V gene (reference sequence). V lost 9 bases and J lost 7, with 13 bases in between. The CDR3 has 11 amino acids. The CDR3 DNA reads TGCGCCAGACAGGGATCGTCTGAGCAGTACTTC. It translates to CARQGSSEQYF.

The V call is TRBV20-1, the J call TRBJ2-5; TRBD2 is a possible D gene (6 bases). Germline lookup yields CDR1 DFQATT and CDR2 SNEGSKA (reference sequence). Trimming pared 6 bases from V and 5 bases from J, leaving 13 bases between. The length of the CDR3 is 12 residues. The CDR3 is CSAPGGVETQYF. The CDR3 DNA reads as TGCAGTGCGCCCGGCGGGGTCGAGACCCAGTACTTC.

The chain is built from TRBV5-4 and TRBJ2-7, with 7 positions matching TRBD1. Trimming took 4 bases from V and 2 from J; bases not matched to a gene: 6. This CDR3 spans 14 amino acids. Germline V CDR1 and CDR2: SGHNT, YYREEE (reference sequence). Here the CDR3 DNA reads TGTGCCAGCAGCGTACAGGGGATAGCCTACGAGCAGTACTTC. It specifies CASSVQGIAYEQYF.

This clonotype has more than one count but fewer than ten. This rearrangement joins TRBV7-9 to TRBJ2-7; D is unresolved. Looked up from germline, CDR1 is SEHNR and CDR2 is FQNEAQ (reference sequence). The CDR3 loop spans 14 amino acids. The V and J ends lost 0 bases and 0 bases respectively, with 6 bases between them. As DNA, the CDR3 is TGTGCCAGCAGCTTAGCAGTAACCTCCTACGAGCAGTACTTC. As protein: CASSLAVTSYEQYF.

The chain links TRBV20-1 to TRBJ2-7; D not resolved. Germline CDR1 is DFQATT and CDR2 is SNEGSKA (reference sequence). The CDR3 is 14 residues long. V gave up 1 base and J gave up 3 bases, with 13 bases separating them. CDR3 in amino acids: CSARVRGRYYEQYF. The CDR3 coding sequence is TGCAGTGCTAGAGTACGCGGACGCTACTACGAGCAGTACTTC.

The chain links TRBV27 to TRBJ1-1; perhaps TRBD1 as D (5 bases). The germline CDR1 and CDR2 sequences are MNHEY and SMNVEV (reference sequence). CDR3 length equals 13 residues. Trimming cost V 6 bases and J 0 bases, with 8 bases left between them. CDR3 amino acids: CASRRQMNTEAFF. The CDR3 DNA reads as TGTGCCAGCAGGAGACAGATGAACACTGAAGCTTTCTTT.

The chain employs TRBV2 and TRBJ2-5, with D perhaps given as TRBD1 or TRBD2 (5 bases each). V was pared by 8 bases and J by 9 bases, with 10 bases between. The CDR3 length is 10 residues. Per the germline V gene, CDR1 is SNHLY and CDR2 is FYNNEI. The CDR3, as DNA: TGTGCCAGCCGAGGGGCTTCCCAGTACTTC. The encoded protein is CASRGASQYF.

This clonotype was detected ten times or more. The V and J genes are TRBV7-2 and TRBJ1-1; no definite D call. Between the trimmed V and J ends, which lost 2 bases and 5 bases, there was a span of 12 bases. CDR3 size: 14 residues. Germline V CDR1 and CDR2: SGHTA, FQGNSA. Written as DNA, the CDR3 is TGTGCCAGCAGCTTATACGGGTCCAGGACTGAAGCTTTCTTT. Translated, it gives CASSLYGSRTEAFF.

This clonotype was found a few times. V is TRBV7-6 and J is TRBJ2-7; TRBD1 matches 7 bases. Losses at the gene ends were 5 bases for V and 3 bases for J; bases not matched to a gene: 7. Germline CDR1 and CDR2: SGHVS and FNYEAQ. The CDR3 is 14 residues long. This CDR3 is CASSPLRGNYEQYF. The CDR3 DNA reads as TGTGCCAGCAGCCCCCTCAGGGGGAACTACGAGCAGTACTTC.